These T cell receptor beta chains were read from a single sample in a study of cytomegalovirus exposure and HLA in healthy donors. The assay was immunoSEQ multiplex PCR, and TCRdb's table has in-frame clones only and misses some. Seen here are roughly 130,000 clones, roughly 80% observed once, and the top ten hold about 2.5%. Sequenced: PBMCs. These receptor sequences come from a man in his thirties or forties in good health and CMV-seronegative. Each CDR3 is given with its conserved first and last residue. D genes are given only for firm matches. Some rows mark clone size as missing; the rest say once, few, many or name a class of expanded clone.

NA,NA,TRBV12-5,TRBJ1-5,TGTGCTAGCAGCGCAGGGTACGGCAATCAGCCCCAGCATTTT,CASSAGYGNQPQHF
few,NA,TRBV6-4,TRBJ2-1,TGTGCCAGCAGTGAGGGGACACACAATGAGCAGTTCTTC,CASSEGTHNEQFF
NA,NA,TRBV5-1,TRBJ1-1,TGCGCCAGCAGCTTGACCAGGGACTACACTGAAGCTTTCTTT,CASSLTRDYTEAFF
NA,TRBD2,TRBV6-4,TRBJ2-7,TGTGCCAGCAGTGACTCGTTCCCCGCGGGAGTACTGTACTTC,CASSDSFPAGVLYF
once,NA,TRBV4-3,TRBJ2-3,TGCGCCAGCAGCCAAGATCGTTGGCGAGGTACGCAGTATTTT,CASSQDRWRGTQYF
NA,TRBD1,TRBV18,TRBJ2-2,TGTGCCAGCTCACCTACAGGGGTGTCCACCGGGGAGCTGTTTTTT,CASSPTGVSTGELFF
NA,NA,TRBV25-1,TRBJ1-1,TGTGCCAGCTCCCCAGGGTCGGAGACTGAAGCTTTCTTT,CASSPGSETEAFF
NA,NA,TRBV6-1,TRBJ2-7,TGTGCCAGCAGTGCCTTTTCGGAGCAGTACTTC,CASSAFSEQYF
NA,NA,TRBV4-2,TRBJ2-1,TGTGCCAGCGCGGATAGTTATGAGCAGTTCTTC,CASADSYEQFF
NA,NA,TRBV5-1,TRBJ2-1,TGCGCCAGCAGCCCCCCCGGGGTCAATGAGCAGTTCTTC,CASSPPGVNEQFF
few,TRBD1,TRBV5-6,TRBJ1-1,TGTGCCAGCAGCTCAGGGACAGTGAGGGACGGCACTGAAGCTTTCTTT,CASSSGTVRDGTEAFF
NA,NA,TRBV7-2,TRBJ1-1,TGTGCCAGCAGCTTATTGGCCTTGAACACTGAAGCTTTCTTT,CASSLLALNTEAFF
NA,NA,TRBV28,TRBJ2-2,TGTGCCAGCAGTAGCCCCCTCGTCGCGAACACCGGGGAGCTGTTTTTT,CASSSPLVANTGELFF
NA,NA,TRBV5-6,TRBJ1-2,TGTGCCAGCAGCTTGGGACAGTTGAACCCTTATGGCTACACCTTC,CASSLGQLNPYGYTF
NA,NA,TRBV9,TRBJ2-7,TGTGCCAGCAGCGTAGGCGGGGTGGCAGGACCCAGCGAGCAGTACTTC,CASSVGGVAGPSEQYF
NA,TRBD1,TRBV7-9,TRBJ1-2,TGTGCCAGCAGCTTAGGACAGGGTAATGGCTACCCCTTC,CASSLGQGNGYPF
few,TRBD2,TRBV6-1,TRBJ2-7,TGTGCCAGCAGTGAATACAGCGGGAGTAATTACGAGCAGTACTTC,CASSEYSGSNYEQYF
NA,NA,TRBV11-2,TRBJ2-7,TGTGTCAGCAGCCTACTAGCAGAAAGCTCCTACGAGCAGTACTTC,CVSSLLAESSYEQYF
NA,NA,TRBV6-6,TRBJ2-7,TGTGCCAGCAGTTACGGAGCGCCCAGCTCCTACGAGCAGTACTTC,CASSYGAPSSYEQYF
NA,NA,TRBV19,TRBJ2-7,TGTGCCAGTAGTATTTCAAGGGGCCACTCCTACGAGCAGTACTTC,CASSISRGHSYEQYF
NA,NA,TRBV7-9,TRBJ2-5,TGTGCCAGCAGCCTTTCTAGTCAAGAGACCCAGTACTTC,CASSLSSQETQYF
NA,TRBD1,TRBV9,TRBJ2-7,TGTGCCAGCAGCATCAACCCGGACAGGGGCTCCTACGAGCAGTACTTC,CASSINPDRGSYEQYF
once,TRBD2,TRBV2,TRBJ2-1,TGTGCCAGCAGTGTGGCGAATAGCGGGGAGAAACCCTCCTACAATGAGCAGTTCTTC,CASSVANSGEKPSYNEQFF
NA,NA,TRBV10-1,TRBJ2-7,TGCGCCAGCAGTGAGTCAGGTCCGGGGGAGCAGTACTTC,CASSESGPGEQYF
NA,NA,TRBV30,TRBJ1-2,TGTGCCTGGACAGGGCCCCCCGCGGGAGGCTACACCTTC,CAWTGPPAGGYTF
NA,NA,TRBV18,TRBJ2-5,TGTGCCAGCTCACGTATTCAAGAGACCCAGTACTTC,CASSRIQETQYF
NA,NA,TRBV5-6,TRBJ2-5,TGTGCCAGCAGGCTCCAGGGGACCCTCCAAGAGACCCAGTACTTC,CASRLQGTLQETQYF
NA,TRBD1,TRBV5-1,TRBJ1-3,TGCGCCAGCAGCGTTGACGGACAGGGAAACTCTGGAAACACCATATATTTT,CASSVDGQGNSGNTIYF
NA,TRBD2,TRBV18,TRBJ2-3,TGTGCCAGCTCACCCGTAGCGGGAAGAGGGACAGATACGCAGTATTTT,CASSPVAGRGTDTQYF
NA,NA,TRBV5-1,TRBJ1-1,TGCGCCAGCAGCTTGGGGCGGGACACTGAAGCTTTCTTT,CASSLGRDTEAFF
once,NA,TRBV6-5,TRBJ2-7,TGTGCCAGCAGTTACCCATGGACAGAGAACTACGAGCAGTACTTC,CASSYPWTENYEQYF
NA,NA,TRBV6-5,TRBJ2-5,TGTGCCAGCAGACAGGGGGGGGAGACCCAGTACTTC,CASRQGGETQYF
NA,NA,TRBV11-2,TRBJ2-6,TGTGCCAGCAGCTTGATCCCCGTGCAGGACTTGACTGGGGCCAACGTCCTGACTTTC,CASSLIPVQDLTGANVLTF
NA,TRBD1,TRBV10-3,TRBJ1-2,TGTGCCATCAGTGAGCAAGGACAGGGAGACTACCCCTTC,CAISEQGQGDYPF
NA,TRBD2,TRBV4-3,TRBJ2-7,TGCGCCAGCAGCCAAGATCGGGGGAGGGTCTACGAGCAGTACTTC,CASSQDRGRVYEQYF
NA,NA,TRBV10-3,TRBJ1-3,TGTGCCGTCGGAGCGGGCTCTGGAAACACCATATATTTT,CAVGAGSGNTIYF
few,NA,TRBV2,TRBJ1-6,TGTGCCAGCAGTGAAACAGGGTATAATTCACCCCTCCACTTT,CASSETGYNSPLHF
once,TRBD2,TRBV30,TRBJ2-3,TGTGCCTGGAGTGTCGAACGGACTAGCGGGACAGATACGCAGTATTTT,CAWSVERTSGTDTQYF
once,TRBD2,TRBV7-9,TRBJ2-7,TGTTCCAGCAGCTTAGGGACTAGCGGGAGCGAGCAGTACTTC,CSSSLGTSGSEQYF
NA,TRBD2,TRBV7-2,TRBJ2-1,TGTGCCAGCAGCGTCACTAGCGGGTGGAGCTCCTACAATGAGCAGTTCTTC,CASSVTSGWSSYNEQFF
NA,NA,TRBV11-3,TRBJ2-1,TGTGCCAGCAGTCAACAGGGTCTGGACAATGAGCAGTTCTTC,CASSQQGLDNEQFF
NA,NA,TRBV7-9,TRBJ2-7,TGTGCCAGCAAGGAGCAGGGGCAGTACTTC,CASKEQGQYF
NA,TRBD2,TRBV10-2,TRBJ2-7,TGCGCCAGCAGTGAGTCGGGACTAGCGGGACACGAGCAGTACTTC,CASSESGLAGHEQYF
NA,TRBD1,TRBV7-6,TRBJ2-7,TGTGCCAGCAGCCGGACAGGGGGCTCCTACGAGCAGTACTTC,CASSRTGGSYEQYF
NA,NA,TRBV27,TRBJ2-7,TGTGCCAGCAGTTTGGCCTCGGGGGGCCCCTACGAGCAGTACTTC,CASSLASGGPYEQYF
NA,TRBD2,TRBV2,TRBJ2-3,TGTGCCAGCAGCGAAAGCGGGAGGGGTACAGATACGCAGTATTTT,CASSESGRGTDTQYF
NA,NA,TRBV5-1,TRBJ2-7,TGCGCCAGCAGCTTAAGCGGGACACCTCGTTCCTACGAGCAGTACTTC,CASSLSGTPRSYEQYF
NA,TRBD2,TRBV5-1,TRBJ2-1,TGCGCCAGCAGCTTGGCCCTAGCGGGAGTCCCCCTCTACAATGAGCAGTTCTTC,CASSLALAGVPLYNEQFF
NA,TRBD1,TRBV2,TRBJ1-1,TGTGCCAGCAGTGTAGGGACAGGTCGACACGCTTTCTTT,CASSVGTGRHAFF
NA,NA,TRBV7-2,TRBJ2-7,TGTGCCAGCAGCTCTATGAGCGGCTACGAGCAGTACTTC,CASSSMSGYEQYF
NA,TRBD1,TRBV5-4,TRBJ1-2,TGTGCCAGCAGCTTGAGTCAGGGGGCGATCTATGGCTACACCTTC,CASSLSQGAIYGYTF
NA,NA,TRBV29-1,TRBJ2-7,TGCAGCGTGTGTTCCGCCCGGGACTCGAATTCATACGAGCAGTACTTC,CSVCSARDSNSYEQYF
NA,TRBD1,TRBV7-2,TRBJ1-2,TGTGCCAGCAGCTTAGGACGGACAGGCGACTACTATGGCTACACCTTC,CASSLGRTGDYYGYTF
NA,NA,TRBV6-5,TRBJ2-7,TGTGCCAGCAGTTACTCTGCAGGGTGGAACGAGCAGTACTTC,CASSYSAGWNEQYF
NA,TRBD1,TRBV27,TRBJ2-2,TGTGCCAGCAGTTTCCCACTTGACAGGGCCCCCGGGGAGCTGTTTTTT,CASSFPLDRAPGELFF
NA,NA,TRBV27,TRBJ2-1,TGTGCCAGTTTCTCCTTTAGCGGCCACTCCTACAATGAGCAGTTCTTC,CASFSFSGHSYNEQFF
NA,NA,TRBV7-8,TRBJ2-1,TGTGCCAGCAGTCCAAGGGACTGGAAAGTTGATGAGCAGTTCTTC,CASSPRDWKVDEQFF
NA,NA,TRBV7-9,TRBJ2-7,TGTGCCAGCAGCTTAGTCGTTCCGGGAGTGGGCGAGCAGTACTTC,CASSLVVPGVGEQYF
once,NA,TRBV19,TRBJ2-5,TGTGCCAGTAGTGACTCGTACCAAGAGACCCAGTACTTC,CASSDSYQETQYF